Presented here are 24 T cell receptor beta chains from one specimen sequenced in a study of blood T cell repertoires in COVID-19. The assay was immunoSEQ multiplex PCR, and TCRdb's table has in-frame clones only and misses some. The profile shows around 140,000 clones, 88% of them singletons. The sequenced sample consisted of peripheral blood. The receptors here all came from a woman aged 60-70 years with acute or convalescent COVID-19.

The chain couples TRBV27 to TRBJ2-5, with 9 bases fitting TRBD2. V shed 0 bases and J 4 bases; nucleotides not matched to a gene: 9. This CDR3 region has 17 residues. The V gene's germline CDR1 is MNHEY and CDR2 SMNVEV (reference sequence). The CDR3 nucleotides are TGTGCCAGCAGTTTATCCCCCCTAAGCGGGGGGTTAGAGACCCAGTACTTC. Its translation is CASSLSPLSGGLETQYF.

The chain joins TRBV12-1 to TRBJ1-1; TRBD1 is the table's D call and was not checked against the DNA. TRBV12-1 is described as a pseudogene. The CDR3 extends over 15 amino acids. DNA for the CDR3: TGTGCCAGCAAGCAGGACAGGGTAATATACACTGAAGCTTTCTTT. Its protein is CASKQDRVIYTEAFF.

V and J are TRBV9 and TRBJ1-6; the D is unclear. The CDR3 is made up of 16 amino acids. Trimming removed 0 bases from V and 0 bases from J, with 7 bases in between. CDR1 and CDR2 from the germline V gene are SGDLS and YYNGEE. This CDR3 is CASSVAGNSYNSPLHF. The CDR3 coding sequence is TGTGCCAGCAGCGTAGCGGGGAACTCCTATAATTCACCCCTCCACTTT.

V usage is TRBV7-8 and J usage is TRBJ1-1; possibly TRBD1 for D (6 bases). The V gene lost 5 bases and the J gene lost 0 bases, with 16 bases spanning the gap. This CDR3 spans 16 amino acids. Germline values: CDR1 SGHVS, CDR2 FQNEAQ. CDR3 sequence reads: CASSVSNRAMNTEAFF. In nucleotides, the CDR3 is TGTGCCAGCAGCGTCTCAAACAGGGCCATGAACACTGAAGCTTTCTTT.

The gene calls are TRBV5-4 and TRBJ1-3, with D tentatively TRBD1 (5 bases). Germline V CDR1 and CDR2: SGHNT, YYREEE (reference sequence). The CDR3 is made up of 14 amino acids. Trimming cost V 4 bases and J 8 bases, with 16 bases left between them. As DNA, the CDR3 is TGTGCCAGCAGCCTGGAACAGACCAGGGACACCATATATTTT. Protein sequence: CASSLEQTRDTIYF. Drawing the rest from reference TRBV5-4 and TRBJ1-3, the complete variable domain is ETGVTQSPTHLIKTRGQQVTLRCSSQSGHNTVSWYQQALGQGPQFIFQYYREEENGRGNFPPRFSGLQFPNYSSELNVNALELDDSALYLCASSLEQTRDTIYFGEGSWLTVV.

This rearrangement joins TRBV9 to TRBJ1-5; D ambiguous. The V end lost 3 bases, the J end lost 7 bases, and 11 bases lay between the germline ends. Germline CDR1 SGDLS, CDR2 YYNGEE. This CDR3 is built from 13 residues. The CDR3 is CASSDNPGQPQHF. In DNA form, the CDR3 reads TGTGCCAGCAGCGACAATCCGGGACAGCCCCAGCATTTT. Full variable domain (remainder filled in from reference TRBV9 and TRBJ1-5): DSGVTQTPKHLITATGQRVTLRCSPRSGDLSVYWYQQSLDQGLQFLIQYYNGEERAKGNILERFSAQQFPDLHSELNLSSLELGDSALYFCASSDNPGQPQHFGDGTRLSIL.

The chain employs TRBV10-3 and TRBJ2-1; 9 bases are a match to TRBD2. Trimming took 5 bases from V and 0 from J; bases not matched to a gene: 2. CDR3 size: 15 residues. Germline V gene lookup returns CDR1 ENHRY and CDR2 SYGVKD. This CDR3 is CAISRGGASYNEQFF. For the CDR3, the DNA is TGTGCCATCAGTCGCGGGGGGGCCTCCTACAATGAGCAGTTCTTC.

V and J are TRBV5-1 and TRBJ2-1; weak D call: TRBD2 (5 bases). Trimming took off 0 bases at V and 0 bases at J, with 16 bases between the two ends. Germline V gene sequence: CDR1 SGHRS, CDR2 YFSETQ. The CDR3 runs to 18 residues. The CDR3 DNA follows: TGCGCCAGCAGCTTGGGCGGACTTCTCTCCGACTCCTACAATGAGCAGTTCTTC. Amino acid sequence: CASSLGGLLSDSYNEQFF.

The chain combines TRBV27 with TRBJ2-5; D gene unclear. The CDR3 length is 14 residues. The germline V gene has CDR1 MNHEY and CDR2 SMNVEV (reference sequence). Trimming removed 5 bases at V and 5 bases at J, with 15 bases between. This CDR3 is CASSPYYGVETQYF. The CDR3 DNA is TGTGCCAGCAGTCCCTACTATGGTGTGGAGACCCAGTACTTC.

The chain links TRBV7-2 to TRBJ1-2; D ambiguous. The CDR3 is 15 residues long. Germline V gene lookup returns CDR1 SGHTA and CDR2 FQGNSA. Trimming removed 3 bases at V and 2 bases at J, with 13 bases between. CDR3 loop: CASSFRRTENYGYTF. The CDR3 nucleotides read TGTGCCAGCAGCTTTCGGAGGACCGAAAACTATGGCTACACCTTC.

The chain combines TRBV29-1 with TRBJ1-2; TRBD1 might be the D (5 bases). The V gene lost 1 base and the J gene lost 6 bases, with 15 bases spanning the gap. CDR1 is SQVTM, CDR2 ANQGSEA, per germline. The CDR3 sequence is 14 residues long. CDR3 in amino acids: CSVEVTGVVDGYTF. The CDR3 DNA follows: TGCAGCGTTGAAGTAACGGGGGTAGTGGATGGCTACACCTTC. The whole variable domain, remainder taken from reference TRBV29-1 and TRBJ1-2, is SAVISQKPSRDICQRGTSLTIQCQVDSQVTMMFWYRQQPGQSLTLIATANQGSEATYESGFVIDKFPISRPNLTFSTLTVSNMSPEDSSIYLCSVEVTGVVDGYTFGSGTRLTVV.

The genes are TRBV7-3 and TRBJ2-3, with 13 bases identical to TRBD2. Germline-derived CDR1 and CDR2 are SGHTA and FQGTGA. The length of the CDR3 is 16 residues. The ends lost 5 bases at V and 1 base at J; junction bases unmatched: 3. The CDR3: CASSRGTSGGTDTQYF. For the CDR3, the DNA is TGTGCCAGCAGCCGCGGGACTAGCGGGGGCACAGATACGCAGTATTTT.

V gene TRBV18 combines with J gene TRBJ1-1; 7 bases map to TRBD1. The germline gives CDR1 KGHSH, CDR2 LQKENI. The CDR3 has 16 residues. The V segment lost 2 bases and the J segment 4 bases; nucleotides outside the gene matches: 10. CDR3 nucleotide sequence: TGTGCCAGCTCACCAAACAGGGGCCCATCCTCCACTGAAGCTTTCTTT. Its translation is CASSPNRGPSSTEAFF.

V gene TRBV6-6 combines with J gene TRBJ1-2; D may be TRBD1 (5 bases). Looked up from germline, CDR1 is MNHNY and CDR2 is SVGAGI (reference sequence). Trimming took off 4 bases at V and 4 bases at J, with 19 bases between the two ends. CDR3 length: 16 amino acids. The CDR3 nucleotides read TGTGCCAGCAGTTCCCAAGGGACTCAAGGACCCTATGGCTACACCTTC. Translating gives CASSSQGTQGPYGYTF.

The chain recombines TRBV7-9 with TRBJ1-1; 8 bases agree with TRBD1. The CDR3 covers 13 residues. Germline V CDR1 and CDR2: SEHNR, FQNEAQ (reference sequence). J gave up 1 base and V 8 bases, and 3 bases lay outside the gene matches. The CDR3 here is CASSGGWNTEAFF. In DNA form, the CDR3 reads TGTGCCAGCTCAGGGGGCTGGAACACTGAAGCTTTCTTT.

The chain employs TRBV30 and TRBJ1-5; 7 bases agree with TRBD1. CDR3 size: 17 residues. The ends lost 0 bases at V and 9 bases at J; junction bases unmatched: 17. Looked up from germline, CDR1 is GTSNPN and CDR2 is SVGIG (reference sequence). CDR3 sequence (DNA): TGTGCCTGGAGTGTAAAAGTACCCGACAGGGATTGGGCGCCCCAGCATTTT. It specifies CAWSVKVPDRDWAPQHF.

The chain uses TRBV3-1 (or the pseudogene TRBV3-2) and TRBJ1-2; the D is unclear. The CDR3 has 14 amino acids. Germline-derived CDR1 and CDR2 are LGHDT and YNNKEL (reference sequence). V was trimmed by 3 bases and J by 8 bases, leaving 16 bases between them. CDR3 nucleotide sequence: TGTGCCAGCAGCCACTCCGGGAGAGAGGAGGGCTACACCTTC. It yields the protein CASSHSGREEGYTF.

This chain uses TRBV11-3 with TRBJ2-7, with 9 bases fitting TRBD1. Germline V gene data show CDR1 as SGHNT and CDR2 as YENEEA. This CDR3 spans 14 amino acids. V lost 1 base and J lost 6; bases outside the gene matches: 4. The CDR3 loop reads CASSLVGDRAEQYF. The CDR3 bases are TGTGCCAGCAGCTTAGTAGGGGACAGGGCCGAGCAGTACTTC.

This clone was observed a handful of times. The V gene is TRBV5-6, the J gene TRBJ1-5; D not resolved. Germline V gene sequence: CDR1 SGHDT, CDR2 YYEEEE. This CDR3 region has 16 residues. V was pared by 4 bases and J by 0 bases, with 14 bases between. The CDR3 DNA is TGTGCCAGCAGCGGAGGGAGGCGATATAGCAATCAGCCCCAGCATTTT. It is translated as CASSGGRRYSNQPQHF.

The chain combines TRBV6-5 with TRBJ1-1, with 8 bases aligning to TRBD1. Losses at the gene ends were 4 bases for V and 10 bases for J; bases not matched to a gene: 5. CDR3 length equals 12 residues. CDR1 is MNHEY and CDR2 is SVGAGI in the germline V gene. CDR3 bases: TGTGCCAGCAGTTCAGGACAGGGCGGAGCTTTCTTT. It codes for CASSSGQGGAFF.

This clone was counted once. The V and J genes are TRBV7-3 and TRBJ2-5, with a weak D call TRBD1 (7 bases). V was pared by 5 bases and J by 2 bases, with 15 bases between. CDR1 is SGHTA, CDR2 FQGTGA, per germline. This CDR3 spans 15 amino acids. In DNA form, the CDR3 reads TGTGCCAGCAGCCTCGAGCAGGGGGGACAAGAGACCCAGTACTTC. This gives the protein CASSLEQGGQETQYF.

This rearrangement joins TRBV4-1 to TRBJ2-3; TRBD2 aligns across 9 bases. V was clipped by 0 bases and J by 2 bases; unmatched bases: 6. The CDR3 is 17 residues long. Germline loops: CDR1 MGHRA, CDR2 YSYEKL. The CDR3 sequence is CASSQDRLAGTTDTQYF. DNA of the CDR3: TGCGCCAGCAGCCAAGATCGGCTAGCGGGGACCACAGATACGCAGTATTTT.

The V gene is TRBV12-3 or TRBV12-4, the J gene TRBJ1-2; TRBD1 matches at 7 bases. Unmatched junction bases numbered 8, after V lost 6 bases and J lost 7 bases. The CDR3 has 13 amino acids. The CDR3 DNA reads TGTGCCAGCAGCCAGGGGGTTGGCGGTGGCTACACCTTC. Translated, it gives CASSQGVGGGYTF.

CDR3 sequence reads: CASSGGRTSYEQYF. The CDR3 DNA reads TGTGCCAGCAGTGGGGGGAGGACTTCCTACGAGCAGTACTTC. The V call is TRBV6-2 or TRBV6-3, the J call TRBJ2-7; possibly TRBD2 for D (6 bases). This CDR3 is 14 amino acids long. Trimming removed 5 bases at V and 1 base at J, with 12 bases between. Germline CDR1 MNHEY, CDR2 SVGEGT.